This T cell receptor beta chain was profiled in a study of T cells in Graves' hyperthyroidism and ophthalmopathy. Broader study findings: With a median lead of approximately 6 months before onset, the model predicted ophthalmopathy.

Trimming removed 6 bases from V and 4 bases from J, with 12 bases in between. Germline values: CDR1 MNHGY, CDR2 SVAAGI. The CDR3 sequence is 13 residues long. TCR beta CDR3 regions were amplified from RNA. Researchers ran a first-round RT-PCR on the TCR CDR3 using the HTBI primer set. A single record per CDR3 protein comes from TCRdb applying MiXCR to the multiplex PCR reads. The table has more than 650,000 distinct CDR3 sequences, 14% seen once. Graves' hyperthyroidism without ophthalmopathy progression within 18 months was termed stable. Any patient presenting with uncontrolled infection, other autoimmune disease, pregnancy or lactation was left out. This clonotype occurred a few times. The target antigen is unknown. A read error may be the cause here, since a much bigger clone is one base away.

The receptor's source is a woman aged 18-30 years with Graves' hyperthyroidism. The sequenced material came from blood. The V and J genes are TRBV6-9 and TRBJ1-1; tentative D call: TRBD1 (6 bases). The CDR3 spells CASRLQDSTEAFF. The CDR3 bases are TGTGCCAGCAGGTTACAGGACAGCACTGAAGCTTTCTTT.